These 30 T cell receptor beta chains share one sample of origin, sequenced in a study of T cell responses to AZD1222 COVID-19 vaccine. Measured with immunoSEQ multiplex PCR; TCRdb has only the in-frame clones, and not every one. This table holds over 70,000 clones, over 60% found once. Sample: peripheral blood, taken 28 days after the second dose of the MenACWY control vaccine. These receptors all stem from an adult who received the MenACWY meningococcal vaccine as a control.

In this sample, this clone turned up once. V and J are TRBV19 and TRBJ1-1; D is ambiguous. Germline V gene sequence: CDR1 LNHDA, CDR2 SQIVND (reference sequence). Trimming stripped 1 base from V and 6 bases from J, with 9 bases between. This CDR3 has 13 amino acids. The CDR3 nucleotides read TGTGCCAGTAGTATAGGAGGAGACGCTGAAGCTTTCTTT. Translating gives CASSIGGDAEAFF.

The V and J genes are TRBV6-1 and TRBJ1-6, with 7 positions matching TRBD1. The V gene end was trimmed by 2 bases and the J gene end by 12 bases; junction bases not matched to a gene: 7. Germline CDR1 reads MNHNS; CDR2 reads SASEGT. The length of the CDR3 is 14 residues. The CDR3 bases are TGTGCCAGCAGTGAACCCAGACAGGGCCAACCCCTCCACTTT. It is translated as CASSEPRQGQPLHF.

The chain has TRBV30 and TRBJ2-5; 11 bases align to TRBD1. V lost 3 bases, J lost 7 bases, and 7 bases stayed unmatched. Per germline, CDR1 GTSNPN and CDR2 SVGIG (reference sequence). CDR3 length equals 14 residues. The CDR3: CAWRDRGRFGTQYF. CDR3 nucleotide sequence: TGTGCCTGGAGGGACAGGGGGCGGTTCGGGACCCAGTACTTC.

The rearrangement uses TRBV15 and TRBJ2-3, with D possibly being TRBD2 (6 bases). This CDR3 spans 13 amino acids. Trimming cost V 4 bases and J 8 bases, with 13 bases left between them. Germline lookup yields CDR1 LNHNV and CDR2 YYDKDF (reference sequence). CDR3 in amino acids: CATSKTRGSTQYF. The CDR3 DNA reads as TGTGCCACCAGCAAGACTAGGGGAAGTACGCAGTATTTT.

The chain carries TRBV30 and TRBJ2-5; a weak D match, TRBD2 (5 bases). This CDR3 is built from 13 residues. Deletions cut 2 bases from V and 2 bases from J, with 9 bases between. Germline V lookup: CDR1 GTSNPN, CDR2 SVGIG (reference sequence). The CDR3 is CAWSRGLQETQYF. The CDR3 DNA reads TGTGCCTGGAGTAGAGGACTTCAAGAGACCCAGTACTTC.

The V call is TRBV27, the J call TRBJ1-1; a weak D match, TRBD1 (6 bases). This CDR3 spans 13 amino acids. Deletions cut 5 bases from V and 7 bases from J, with 14 bases between. The germline V gene has CDR1 MNHEY and CDR2 SMNVEV (reference sequence). For the CDR3, the DNA is TGTGCCAGCAGTGCGACAGGATCTTTTGAAGCTTTCTTT. Its translation is CASSATGSFEAFF.

This chain links TRBV5-1 with TRBJ2-3; 8 bases are shared with TRBD2. CDR1 is SGHRS, CDR2 YFSETQ, per germline. V shed 7 bases and J 2 bases; nucleotides not matched to a gene: 9. CDR3 length equals 15 residues. The CDR3 region has the DNA TGCGCCAGCCATTCTGGCGGGAGGTCCACAGATACGCAGTATTTT. Protein: CASHSGGRSTDTQYF.

The genes are TRBV2 and TRBJ2-7; 7 nucleotides agree with TRBD1. This CDR3 is 13 amino acids long. With V trimmed by 8 bases and J by 2 bases, 6 bases remained unmatched. Germline CDR1 SNHLY, CDR2 FYNNEI. CDR3 region: CASLQGPTYEQYF. In nucleotides, the CDR3 is TGTGCCAGCTTACAGGGGCCCACCTACGAGCAGTACTTC.

The chain couples TRBV5-4 to TRBJ1-1; 9 nucleotides align to TRBD1. Germline assignment: CDR1 SGHNT and CDR2 YYREEE (reference sequence). CDR3 length: 15 amino acids. Germline trimming cut 0 bases from V and 5 bases from J; bases unmatched to any gene: 5. CDR3 loop: CASSLGGTGRTEAFF. In DNA, the CDR3 is TGTGCCAGCAGCTTGGGGGGGACAGGGCGAACTGAAGCTTTCTTT.

This clone showed up just a few times. The V gene is TRBV30, the J gene TRBJ2-1; tentatively, D is TRBD1 (5 bases). The V gene lost 1 base and the J gene lost 10 bases, with 11 bases spanning the gap. The CDR3 totals 12 residues. Germline V gene lookup returns CDR1 GTSNPN and CDR2 SVGIG (reference sequence). The CDR3 protein is CAWSEQAREQFF. For the CDR3, the DNA is TGTGCCTGGAGTGAACAGGCACGCGAGCAGTTCTTC.

The chain combines TRBV27 with TRBJ1-2; D remains unclear. This CDR3 comprises 13 residues. CDR1 is MNHEY, CDR2 SMNVEV, per germline (reference sequence). Trimming cost V 5 bases and J 4 bases, with 11 bases left between them. CDR3 DNA: TGTGCCAGCAGTCCCGGGCATTCCTATGGCTACACCTTC. Protein product: CASSPGHSYGYTF.

V usage is TRBV28 and J usage is TRBJ2-7; unclear D gene. V was cut by 6 bases and J by 4 bases, with 13 bases left in between. The germline V gene encodes CDR1 MDHEN and CDR2 SYDVKM. This CDR3 region has 13 residues. CDR3: CASRPLDGYEQYF. CDR3 DNA sequence: TGTGCCAGCAGGCCTCTTGACGGATACGAGCAGTACTTC.

V and J are TRBV6-5 and TRBJ1-2; maybe TRBD1 (5 bases). In germline, CDR1 is MNHEY, CDR2 SVGAGI. CDR3 length: 12 amino acids. The V and J ends lost 4 bases and 5 bases respectively, with 8 bases between them. CDR3: CASSWEGYGYTF. The DNA of the CDR3 is TGTGCCAGCAGTTGGGAGGGGTATGGCTACACCTTC.

This clone was detected a few times. The V gene is TRBV28, the J gene TRBJ2-3; 9 bases agree with TRBD2. Trimming took 6 bases from V and 4 from J; bases not matched to a gene: 5. Germline V lookup: CDR1 MDHEN, CDR2 SYDVKM. The CDR3 extends over 14 amino acids. CDR3 protein: CASRSGRSSDTQYF. The CDR3 bases are TGTGCCAGCAGGAGCGGGAGGAGTTCAGATACGCAGTATTTT.

The V gene is TRBV6-2 or TRBV6-3, the J gene TRBJ2-7, with D perhaps matching TRBD1 (6 bases). The V gene's germline CDR1 is MNHEY and CDR2 SVGEGT. The CDR3 has 14 amino acids. V gave up 5 bases and J gave up 0 bases, with 11 bases separating them. The CDR3 coding sequence is TGTGCCAGCAGTCCCGAGGGGGACTCCTACGAGCAGTACTTC. It is translated as CASSPEGDSYEQYF.

J is TRBJ1-5 and V is TRBV2; D gene unclear. V gave up 3 bases and J gave up 2 bases, with 17 bases separating them. This CDR3 has 17 residues. The V gene's germline CDR1 is SNHLY and CDR2 FYNNEI. CDR3 sequence: CASSDFHPAFGNQPQHF. The CDR3 coding sequence is TGTGCCAGCAGTGACTTTCATCCGGCTTTTGGCAATCAGCCCCAGCATTTT.

The chain couples TRBV18 to TRBJ2-3; D gene ambiguous. The CDR3 sequence is 12 residues long. From germline, CDR1 is KGHSH and CDR2 LQKENI. The V and J ends lost 2 bases and 6 bases respectively, with 6 bases between them. CDR3 coding DNA: TGTGCCAGCTCACCAGGTGGGGATACGCAGTATTTT. It is translated as CASSPGGDTQYF.

This sequence joins TRBV6-5 and TRBJ2-2; maybe TRBD2 (5 bases). Between the trimmed V and J ends, which lost 4 bases and 3 bases, there was a span of 6 bases. CDR3 size: 13 residues. CDR1 MNHEY and CDR2 SVGAGI come from the germline V gene. CDR3 in DNA: TGTGCCAGCAGTTGGACTCACACCGGGGAGCTGTTTTTT. Translation: CASSWTHTGELFF.

V and J are TRBV12-3 or TRBV12-4 and TRBJ2-7; 7 bases fit TRBD1. J lost 2 bases, V lost 5 bases, and 3 bases had no gene match. This CDR3 comprises 13 residues. For the CDR3, the DNA is TGTGCCAGCAGTAACACAGGGGCCTACGAGCAGTACTTC. Amino acid sequence: CASSNTGAYEQYF.

The V call is TRBV15, the J call TRBJ1-4; 7 bases align to TRBD1. The J segment lost 5 bases and the V segment lost 1 base, leaving 4 bases of the junction unmatched. CDR1 and CDR2 (germline): LNHNV, YYDKDF (reference sequence). The CDR3 contains 15 residues. The CDR3 DNA is TGTGCCACCAGCAGAGGGGGACAGCTGAATGAAAAACTGTTTTTT. Protein product: CATSRGGQLNEKLFF.

The J gene is TRBJ2-3, the V gene TRBV7-2, with D perhaps matching TRBD2 (5 bases). There are 13 residues in the CDR3. CDR1 is SGHTA and CDR2 is FQGNSA in the germline V gene. The germline V and J ends were trimmed by 4 bases and 3 bases, with 8 bases remaining between them. The CDR3 spells CASSYSGTDTQYF. For the CDR3, the DNA is TGTGCCAGCAGCTACAGCGGAACAGATACGCAGTATTTT.

This chain joins TRBV5-4 and TRBJ2-1; 8 bases map to TRBD1. The V gene end was trimmed by 4 bases and the J gene end by 6 bases; junction bases not matched to a gene: 3. The germline gives CDR1 SGHNT, CDR2 YYREEE (reference sequence). The CDR3 covers 13 residues. CDR3 region: CASSRTGGNEQFF. CDR3 nucleotides: TGTGCCAGCAGCCGCACAGGGGGCAATGAGCAGTTCTTC.

This chain uses TRBV7-2 with TRBJ2-2; D uncertain. CDR1 SGHTA and CDR2 FQGNSA come from the germline V gene. The CDR3 runs to 14 residues. Trimming shortened V by 5 bases and J by 0 bases, and 7 bases separated the two germline ends. The CDR3 DNA follows: TGTGCCAGCAGCCGGCGCACGAACACCGGGGAGCTGTTTTTT. This codes for CASSRRTNTGELFF.

V usage is TRBV6-5 and J usage is TRBJ1-1; 8 nucleotides agree with TRBD1. With V trimmed by 6 bases and J by 4 bases, 10 bases remained unmatched. Germline CDR1 and CDR2: MNHEY and SVGAGI. The CDR3 is made up of 15 amino acids. The CDR3 here is CASRTSGQVGTEAFF. For the CDR3, the DNA is TGTGCCAGCAGGACTTCGGGACAGGTGGGCACTGAAGCTTTCTTT.

CDR3 sequence (DNA): TGTGCCACCTTAGAACGAGTGGCTAATGAAAAACTGTTTTTT. It translates to CATLERVANEKLFF. The chain links TRBV28 to TRBJ1-4; D remains ambiguous. V was pared by 10 bases and J by 3 bases, with 15 bases between. The germline CDR1 and CDR2 sequences are MDHEN and SYDVKM. The CDR3 is 14 residues long.

The V call is TRBV20-1, the J call TRBJ2-1; TRBD2 matches 14 bases. J lost 8 bases, V lost 3 bases, and 6 bases had no gene match. Germline-derived CDR1 and CDR2 are DFQATT and SNEGSKA (reference sequence). This CDR3 contains 15 residues. The CDR3 reads CSASQTSGGAYEQFF. DNA of the CDR3: TGCAGTGCTAGTCAGACTAGCGGGGGGGCCTATGAGCAGTTCTTC.

V and J are TRBV30 and TRBJ1-2; D is unclear. Germline assignment: CDR1 GTSNPN and CDR2 SVGIG (reference sequence). Trimming pared 6 bases from V and 6 bases from J, leaving 14 bases between. CDR3 size: 12 residues. DNA for the CDR3: TGTGCCTGCAGCAAACTGAGAGATGGCTACACCTTC. This sequence encodes CACSKLRDGYTF.

The rearrangement links TRBV7-9 to TRBJ1-2; D call uncertain. The CDR3 extends over 11 amino acids. Trimming took off 5 bases at V and 5 bases at J, with 6 bases between the two ends. Germline CDR1 reads SEHNR; CDR2 reads FQNEAQ (reference sequence). DNA for the CDR3: TGTGCCAGCAGCCCAGGTTATGGCTACACCTTC. It is translated as CASSPGYGYTF.

This rearrangement joins TRBV6-1 to TRBJ1-6, with D hard to call. V shed 7 bases and J shed 7 bases, with 11 bases lying between them. From germline, CDR1 is MNHNS and CDR2 SASEGT. This CDR3 is 13 amino acids long. Here the CDR3 DNA reads TGTGCCAGCACGGGGTACTGGAATTCACCCCTCCACTTT. It is translated as CASTGYWNSPLHF.

The gene calls are TRBV27 and TRBJ2-4; D might be TRBD2 (5 bases). The CDR3 spans 13 residues. Per germline, CDR1 MNHEY and CDR2 SMNVEV (reference sequence). Trimming took 5 bases from V and 10 from J, leaving 15 bases between them. This CDR3 reads CASSPARVRIQYF. As DNA, the CDR3 is TGTGCCAGCAGTCCGGCGAGGGTTCGGATTCAGTACTTC.